Below are 14 T cell receptor beta chains sequenced from a single sample in a study of identical twins. One entry per CDR3 protein, called by TCRdb with MiXCR from the 5' RACE reads. Of about 220,000 distinct CDR3 sequences in the sample, roughly 9.4% were seen once. The specimen sequenced was memory (CD45RO+) T cells sorted from blood. The receptors originated from a woman between 18 and 30 years old in good health.

There are many counts of this clonotype. The V and J genes are TRBV20-1 and TRBJ2-4; a possible D gene is TRBD2 (6 bases). The ends were cut back, 0 bases at V and 2 bases at J, with 11 bases in the middle. Germline V gives CDR1 DFQATT, CDR2 SNEGSKA (reference sequence). This CDR3 contains 15 residues. The CDR3 region has the DNA TGCAGTGCTAGAGAGGGGAGGAACACCAAAAACATTCAGTACTTC. The encoded protein is CSAREGRNTKNIQYF.

This sequence joins TRBV19 and TRBJ2-3; TRBD2 aligns across 13 bases. Looked up from germline, CDR1 is LNHDA and CDR2 is SQIVND (reference sequence). Trimming at V came to 6 bases and at J to 2 bases, leaving 5 bases not matched to a gene. CDR3 length equals 16 residues. CDR3 sequence: CASSPGLAGPTDTQYF. The CDR3, as DNA: TGTGCCAGTAGCCCGGGACTAGCGGGGCCCACAGATACGCAGTATTTT. The entire variable domain, with the rest obtained from reference TRBV19 and TRBJ2-3, is as follows: DGGITQSPKYLFRKEGQNVTLSCEQNLNHDAMYWYRQDPGQGLRLIYYSQIVNDFQKGDIAEGYSVSREKKESFPLTVTSAQKNPTAFYLCASSPGLAGPTDTQYFGPGTRLTVL.

This clonotype was detected ten times or more. This chain uses TRBV12-3 or TRBV12-4 with TRBJ2-7, with 8 bases identical to TRBD1. The CDR3 has 14 residues. V was clipped by 2 bases and J by 3 bases; unmatched bases: 3. CDR3 sequence (DNA): TGTGCCAGCAGTTTAAGGGACAGGCACTACGAGCAGTACTTC. Translating gives CASSLRDRHYEQYF.

The chain employs TRBV5-6 and TRBJ2-4; weak D call: TRBD2 (5 bases). Germline CDR1 SGHDT, CDR2 YYEEEE. The CDR3 loop spans 13 amino acids. V was trimmed by 4 bases and J by 5 bases, leaving 10 bases between them. CDR3 sequence (DNA): TGTGCCAGCAGCCGCCGGGATCAAAACATTCAGTACTTC. Its translation is CASSRRDQNIQYF.

This clonotype appeared a few times. The V and J genes are TRBV28 and TRBJ2-7; no clear D gene. The CDR3 length is 13 residues. Trimming left V 8 bases short and J 0 bases short, with 11 bases between. Germline V gives CDR1 MDHEN, CDR2 SYDVKM. In nucleotides, the CDR3 is TGTGCCAGCCAGACTTGGGGCTCCTACGAGCAGTACTTC. This codes for CASQTWGSYEQYF.

The J gene is TRBJ2-7, the V gene TRBV15; possible D gene TRBD1, 5 bases. CDR1 and CDR2 (germline): LNHNV, YYDKDF (reference sequence). The CDR3 consists of 13 residues. V was shortened by 2 bases and J by 3 bases, with 8 bases between the two germline ends. CDR3 protein: CATSRSQGYEQYF. The CDR3 coding sequence is TGTGCCACCAGCAGATCTCAGGGCTACGAGCAGTACTTC. Together with reference TRBV15 and TRBJ2-7, the CDR3 gives the full variable domain: DAMVIQNPRYQVTQFGKPVTLSCSQTLNHNVMYWYQQKSSQAPKLLFHYYDKDFNNEADTPDNFQSRRPNTSFCFLDIRSPGLGDTAMYLCATSRSQGYEQYFGPGTRLTVT.

In this sample, this clonotype turned up a few times. The rearrangement uses TRBV5-1 and TRBJ2-1; 8 bases are shared with TRBD2. Germline loops: CDR1 SGHRS, CDR2 YFSETQ. V lost 4 bases, J lost 10 bases, and 16 bases stayed unmatched. This CDR3 region has 16 residues. CDR3 nucleotide sequence: TGCGCCAGCAGCCTGCAGGGAGCGGGAGAGGCGGGGGAGCAGTTCTTC. This encodes CASSLQGAGEAGEQFF. The full variable domain, its missing parts supplied by reference TRBV5-1 and TRBJ2-1, is KAGVTQTPRYLIKTRGQQVTLSCSPISGHRSVSWYQQTPGQGLQFLFEYFSETQRNKGNFPGRFSGRQFSNSRSEMNVSTLELGDSALYLCASSLQGAGEAGEQFFGPGTRLTVL.

The chain recombines TRBV4-3 with TRBJ2-5; 7 nucleotides align to TRBD2. The CDR3 sequence is 18 residues long. Germline loops: CDR1 LGHNA, CDR2 YSLEER. J gave up 5 bases and V 0 bases, and 15 bases lay outside the gene matches. The CDR3 sequence: CASSQDAQLASRGETQYF. As DNA, the CDR3 is TGCGCCAGCAGCCAAGATGCGCAACTAGCGAGCCGGGGGGAGACCCAGTACTTC.

This clonotype was seen a handful of times. The chain is built from TRBV5-1 and TRBJ2-3; possible D gene TRBD2, 6 bases. CDR1 and CDR2 (germline): SGHRS, YFSETQ. V lost 5 bases and J lost 3, with 10 bases in between. The CDR3 loop spans 13 amino acids. CDR3 in amino acids: CASRPGLTDTQYF. The CDR3 coding sequence is TGCGCCAGCAGACCGGGACTGACAGATACGCAGTATTTT.

Ten or more counts support this clonotype. The V gene is TRBV18, the J gene TRBJ1-6; D uncertain. Trimming removed 2 bases from V and 6 bases from J, with 2 bases in between. Germline V gene lookup returns CDR1 KGHSH and CDR2 LQKENI. The CDR3 has 12 amino acids. DNA of the CDR3: TGTGCCAGCTCACCAAGTAATTCACCCCTCCACTTT. This sequence encodes CASSPSNSPLHF.

The V gene is TRBV7-9, the J gene TRBJ1-1; perhaps TRBD1 as D (5 bases). CDR1 is SEHNR and CDR2 is FQNEAQ in the germline V gene (reference sequence). Trimming removed 4 bases from V and 4 bases from J, with 16 bases in between. The CDR3 spans 15 residues. CDR3 bases: TGTGCCAGCAGCTCCGGGGTTGGGGCGGGCACTGAAGCTTTCTTT. As protein: CASSSGVGAGTEAFF. Full variable domain (rest looked up from reference TRBV7-9 and TRBJ1-1): DTGVSQNPRHKITKRGQNVTFRCDPISEHNRLYWYRQTLGQGPEFLTYFQNEAQLEKSRLLSDRFSAERPKGSFSTLEIQRTEQGDSAMYLCASSSGVGAGTEAFFGQGTRLTVV.

This clonotype has ten or more counts. The V gene is TRBV7-3, the J gene TRBJ2-3; 9 bases fit TRBD1. CDR3 length: 15 residues. Germline CDR1 reads SGHTA; CDR2 reads FQGTGA. V lost 2 bases to trimming and J lost 3 bases; unmatched junction nucleotides: 3. The CDR3 is CASSLGTGRTDTQYF. The CDR3 DNA reads TGTGCCAGCAGCTTAGGGACAGGGAGGACAGATACGCAGTATTTT.

This clonotype was counted ten times or more. V is TRBV12-3 or TRBV12-4 and J is TRBJ2-7; D uncertain. There are 13 residues in the CDR3. Trimming took 5 bases from V and 3 from J, leaving 11 bases between them. The CDR3 DNA reads TGTGCCAGCAGTCTACGATACAGCTACGAGCAGTACTTC. Amino acids: CASSLRYSYEQYF.

Ten or more counts support this clonotype. The rearrangement links TRBV24-1 to TRBJ2-1, with 11 bases matching TRBD2. This CDR3 has 18 amino acids. Germline V gene sequence: CDR1 KGHDR, CDR2 SFDVKD. The trim removed 2 bases at V and 3 bases at J, leaving 8 bases unmatched. Written as DNA, the CDR3 is TGTGCCACCAGTGATTCCGCCTCCGGGACTAGCGGCTACAATGAGCAGTTCTTC. This translates into CATSDSASGTSGYNEQFF.